This T cell receptor (delta chain) was captured in a study of delta chains in infants with herpesvirus infections. The study's findings and limits: The study lacked race- and environment-matched controls and was small. Public-clonotype frequency seemingly fell with older age at infection. Uninfected infants and those infected after 120 days lacked the public clonotype.

CDR1 and CDR2 (germline): TSWWSYY, QGS. This CDR3 has 17 amino acids. V lost 1 base, J lost 0 bases, and 15 bases lay in between. Gamma-chain- and delta-chain-specific primers converted PBMC RNA into TCR cDNA. TCRdb re-called the RT-PCR reads with CATT. Among approximately 1,500 delta-chain clones listed, roughly 27% were seen once. There are a few counts of this clone. Its antigen is unidentified. J is TRDJ1 and V is TRDV1, with D perhaps matching TRDD2 (6 bases). Sequencing was performed on peripheral blood, taken at time point 3 of longitudinal follow-up. The clonotype originates from a human donor who was a Ugandan infant, either HIV-exposed or HIV-unexposed (not recorded which). The DNA of the CDR3 is TGTGCTCTTGGGGAACCCCTGCCTTCCCCGAACACCGATAAACTCATCTTT. Translating gives CALGEPLPSPNTDKLIF.